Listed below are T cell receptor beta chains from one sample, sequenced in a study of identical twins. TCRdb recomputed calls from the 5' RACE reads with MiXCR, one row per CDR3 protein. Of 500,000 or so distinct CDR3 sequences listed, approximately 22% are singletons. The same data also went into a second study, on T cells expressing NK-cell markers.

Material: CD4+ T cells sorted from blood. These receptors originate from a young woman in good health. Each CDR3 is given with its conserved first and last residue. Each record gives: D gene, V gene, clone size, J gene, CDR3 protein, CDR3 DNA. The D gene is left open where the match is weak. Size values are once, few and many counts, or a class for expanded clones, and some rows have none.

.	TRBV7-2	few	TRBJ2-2	CASSVGGARTGELFF	TGTGCCAGCAGCGTCGGGGGTGCGCGCACCGGGGAGCTGTTTTTT
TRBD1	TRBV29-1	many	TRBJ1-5	CSVLGQNNQPQHF	TGCAGCGTCTTGGGACAGAACAATCAGCCCCAGCATTTT
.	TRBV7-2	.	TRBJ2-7	CASGRTASYEQYF	TGTGCCAGCGGTCGTACCGCCTCCTACGAGCAGTACTTC
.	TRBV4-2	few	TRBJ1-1	CASSQPGRGNTEAFF	TGTGCCAGCAGCCAACCAGGACGGGGGAACACTGAAGCTTTCTTT
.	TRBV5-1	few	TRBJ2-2	CASSSSPGITGELFF	TGCGCCAGCAGCTCCTCCCCAGGGATCACCGGGGAGCTGTTTTTT
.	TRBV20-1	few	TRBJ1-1	CSARGTGTRGTEAFF	TGCAGTGCTAGAGGGACCGGGACCCGGGGGACTGAAGCTTTCTTT
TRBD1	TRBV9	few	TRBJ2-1	CASTGQASDEQFF	TGTGCCAGCACGGGACAGGCAAGCGATGAGCAGTTCTTC
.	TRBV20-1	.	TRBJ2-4	CSAAQTGTAASKNIQYF	TGCAGTGCAGCCCAAACCGGTACTGCGGCGTCCAAAAACATTCAGTACTTC
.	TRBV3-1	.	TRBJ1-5	CASSQDPGPAEQPQHF	TGTGCCAGCAGCCAAGACCCTGGACCGGCGGAGCAGCCCCAGCATTTT
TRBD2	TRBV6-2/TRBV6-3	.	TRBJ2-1	CASSKYGASGYQGFDEQFF	TGTGCCAGCAGTAAATATGGGGCTAGCGGTTACCAAGGGTTCGATGAGCAGTTCTTC
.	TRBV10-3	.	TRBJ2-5	CAIGETQYF	TGTGCCATCGGGGAGACCCAGTACTTC
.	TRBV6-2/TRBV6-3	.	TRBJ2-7	CASRRLEGDTKYF	TGTGCCAGCAGGCGACTAGAGGGCGACACCAAGTACTTC
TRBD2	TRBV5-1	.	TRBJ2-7	CASSLIPGGYEQYF	TGCGCCAGCAGCTTGATTCCGGGAGGCTACGAGCAGTACTTC
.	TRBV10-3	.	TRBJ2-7	CAISEDSSEQYF	TGTGCCATCAGTGAGGACTCTTCCGAGCAGTACTTC
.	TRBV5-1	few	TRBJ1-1	CASSVGGRYTEAFF	TGCGCCAGCAGCGTAGGGGGGCGGTACACTGAAGCTTTCTTT
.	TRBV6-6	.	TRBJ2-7	CASSYSGIFEQYF	TGTGCCAGCAGTTACTCGGGAATCTTCGAGCAGTACTTC
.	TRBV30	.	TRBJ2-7	CARSGYSEQYF	TGTGCCCGCTCGGGATACAGCGAGCAGTACTTC
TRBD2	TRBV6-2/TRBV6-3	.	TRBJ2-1	CASSYWQLAGGYNEQFF	TGTGCCAGCAGTTACTGGCAACTAGCGGGAGGCTACAATGAGCAGTTCTTC
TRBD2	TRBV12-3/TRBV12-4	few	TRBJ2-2	CASSLREDPGELFF	TGTGCCAGCAGTTTACGGGAGGACCCCGGGGAGCTGTTTTTT
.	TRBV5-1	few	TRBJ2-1	CASGTGDVAYNEQFF	TGCGCCAGCGGAACGGGGGACGTCGCCTACAATGAGCAGTTCTTC
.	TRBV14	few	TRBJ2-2	CASSHRTISNTGELFF	TGTGCCAGCAGCCATAGGACGATTTCGAACACCGGGGAGCTGTTTTTT
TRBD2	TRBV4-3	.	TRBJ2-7	CASSQREVAGGITYEQYF	TGCGCCAGCAGCCAACGGGAGGTAGCGGGAGGGATCACTTACGAGCAGTACTTC
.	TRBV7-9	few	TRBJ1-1	CASSLMGGEGLAFF	TGTGCCAGCAGCTTAATGGGAGGGGAAGGTTTGGCTTTCTTT
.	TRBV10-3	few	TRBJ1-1	CAIGKTGNTEAFF	TGTGCCATCGGTAAAACAGGGAACACTGAAGCTTTCTTT
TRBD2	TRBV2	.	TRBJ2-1	CASSDQRDYNEQFF	TGTGCCAGCAGTGATCAGCGGGACTACAATGAGCAGTTCTTC
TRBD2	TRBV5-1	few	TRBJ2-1	CASSPGGGWGNEQFF	TGCGCCAGCAGCCCCGGGGGGGGCTGGGGGAATGAGCAGTTCTTC
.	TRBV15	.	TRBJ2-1	CATSREGGGVSEQFF	TGTGCCACCAGCAGAGAGGGGGGCGGGGTCAGTGAGCAGTTCTTC
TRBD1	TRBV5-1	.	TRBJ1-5	CASSSTGGGYSNQPQHF	TGCGCCAGCAGCTCGACAGGGGGCGGCTACTCTAATCAGCCCCAGCATTTT
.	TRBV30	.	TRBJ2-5	CAWSVLGRETQYF	TGTGCCTGGAGTGTACTCGGGCGTGAGACCCAGTACTTC
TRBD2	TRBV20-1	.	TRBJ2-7	CSAGSSGRGEQYF	TGCAGTGCAGGGAGTAGCGGGAGAGGGGAGCAGTACTTC
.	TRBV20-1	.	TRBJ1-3	CSVPSLFGNTIYF	TGCAGTGTCCCTTCCCTATTTGGAAACACCATATATTTT
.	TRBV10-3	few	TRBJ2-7	CAISFGVHEQYF	TGTGCCATCAGCTTCGGGGTACACGAGCAGTACTTC
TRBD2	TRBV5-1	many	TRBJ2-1	CASSISTSGGYNEQFF	TGCGCCAGCAGCATCTCGACTAGCGGGGGTTACAATGAGCAGTTCTTC
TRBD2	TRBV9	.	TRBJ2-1	CASSGGGGQSYDEQFF	TGTGCCAGCAGCGGGGGGGGAGGGCAGTCATACGATGAGCAGTTCTTC
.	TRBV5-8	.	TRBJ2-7	CASTRTAGTAYEQYF	TGTGCCAGCACCCGAACTGCCGGGACCGCCTACGAGCAGTACTTC
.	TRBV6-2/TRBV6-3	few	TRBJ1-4	CASRTAGHEKLFF	TGTGCCAGTCGGACAGCGGGTCACGAAAAACTGTTTTTT
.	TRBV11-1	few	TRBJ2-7	CASSFGRSRGEQYF	TGTGCCAGCAGCTTCGGCCGATCTAGGGGAGAGCAGTACTTC
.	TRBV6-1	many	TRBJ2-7	CASSGFYEQYF	TGTGCCAGCAGTGGGTTCTACGAGCAGTACTTC
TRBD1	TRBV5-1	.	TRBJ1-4	CASSFRSPTGAYGENEKLFF	TGCGCCAGCAGCTTTAGGTCTCCGACAGGGGCATATGGAGAGAATGAAAAACTGTTTTTT
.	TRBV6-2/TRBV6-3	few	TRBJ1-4	CASSNPREYPSGKLFF	TGTGCCAGCAGTAATCCGAGGGAGTACCCCTCCGGAAAACTGTTTTTT
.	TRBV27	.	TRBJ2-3	CASRSTSAQYF	TGTGCCAGCAGAAGTACGTCGGCGCAGTATTTT
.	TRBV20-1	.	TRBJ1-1	CSARTRRDPATEAFF	TGCAGTGCTAGGACCCGCCGGGACCCTGCCACTGAAGCTTTCTTT
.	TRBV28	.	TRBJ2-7	CATILGAGFEEQYF	TGTGCCACCATTCTTGGCGCGGGGTTTGAGGAGCAGTACTTC
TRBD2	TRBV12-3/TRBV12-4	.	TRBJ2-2	CATSRAGGTGELFF	TGTGCCACCTCCCGGGCGGGAGGTACCGGGGAGCTGTTTTTT
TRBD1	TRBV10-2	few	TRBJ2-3	CASKRTGLSSTDTQYF	TGCGCCAGCAAAAGGACAGGCCTCAGCTCCACAGATACGCAGTATTTT
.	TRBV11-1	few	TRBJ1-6	CASSSTGTGYSPLHF	TGTGCCAGCAGCTCGACCGGGACGGGGTATTCACCCCTCCACTTT
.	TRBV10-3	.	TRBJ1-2	CAISESTQGGDYGYTF	TGTGCCATCAGTGAGTCGACCCAGGGAGGGGACTATGGCTACACCTTC
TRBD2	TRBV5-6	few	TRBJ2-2	CASSQTSAGELFF	TGTGCCAGCAGCCAAACTAGCGCCGGGGAGCTGTTTTTT
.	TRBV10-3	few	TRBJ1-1	CAIGMNTEAFF	TGTGCCATCGGGATGAACACTGAAGCTTTCTTT
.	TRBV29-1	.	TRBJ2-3	CSFEGFSDTQYF	TGCAGTTTTGAGGGTTTTTCAGATACGCAGTATTTT
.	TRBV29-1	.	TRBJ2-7	CSVEGHPYEQYF	TGCAGCGTTGAAGGACACCCCTACGAGCAGTACTTC
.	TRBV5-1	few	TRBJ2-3	CASSTSPTSTDTQYF	TGCGCCAGCAGCACCTCCCCGACTAGCACAGATACGCAGTATTTT